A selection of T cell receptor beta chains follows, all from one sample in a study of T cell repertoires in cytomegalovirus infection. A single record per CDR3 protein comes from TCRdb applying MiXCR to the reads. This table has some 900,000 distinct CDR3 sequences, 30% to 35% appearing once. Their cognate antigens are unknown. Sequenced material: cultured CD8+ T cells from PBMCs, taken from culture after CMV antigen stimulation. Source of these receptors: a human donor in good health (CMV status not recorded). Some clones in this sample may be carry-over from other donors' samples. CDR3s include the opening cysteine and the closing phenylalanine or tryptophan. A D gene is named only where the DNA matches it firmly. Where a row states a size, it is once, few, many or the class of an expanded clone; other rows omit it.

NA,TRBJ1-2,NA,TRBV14,CASSQDRRGSINGYTF,TGTGCCAGCAGCCAAGATCGTCGAGGATCCATCAATGGCTACACCTTC
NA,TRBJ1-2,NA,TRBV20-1,CSAREGEIYGYTF,TGCAGTGCTAGAGAAGGGGAAATCTATGGCTACACCTTC
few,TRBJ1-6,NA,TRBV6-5,CASSSTGTPNSPLHF,TGTGCCAGCAGTTCCACCGGGACACCTAATTCACCCCTCCACTTT
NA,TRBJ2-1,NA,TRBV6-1,CASSPRGRPYNEQFF,TGTGCCAGCAGTCCCCGAGGGCGGCCCTACAATGAGCAGTTCTTC
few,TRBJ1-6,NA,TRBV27,CARGGRDYNSPLHF,TGTGCCAGAGGGGGTCGAGACTATAATTCACCCCTCCACTTT
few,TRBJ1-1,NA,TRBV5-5,CASSPRTASNTEAFF,TGTGCCAGCAGCCCAAGGACGGCTTCGAACACTGAAGCTTTCTTT
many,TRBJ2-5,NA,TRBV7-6,CASSHSPQGMKGETQYF,TGTGCCAGCAGCCACTCCCCTCAAGGGATGAAGGGAGAGACCCAGTACTTC
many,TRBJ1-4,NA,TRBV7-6,CASSLGVNEKLFF,TGTGCCAGCAGCTTAGGTGTTAATGAAAAACTGTTTTTT
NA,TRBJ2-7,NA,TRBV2,CASGGVEQYF,TGTGCCAGCGGAGGGGTCGAGCAGTACTTC
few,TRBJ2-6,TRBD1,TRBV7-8,CASSLGDRGSGANVLTF,TGTGCCAGCAGCTTAGGTGACAGGGGGTCTGGGGCCAACGTCCTGACTTTC
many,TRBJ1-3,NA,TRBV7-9,CASSLYSGNTIYF,TGTGCCAGCAGCTTATATTCTGGAAACACCATATATTTT
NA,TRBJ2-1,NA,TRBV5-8,CASSLVQGYNEQFF,TGTGCCAGCAGCTTGGTGCAGGGGTACAATGAGCAGTTCTTC
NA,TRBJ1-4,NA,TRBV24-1,CATSDRVNEKLFF,TGTGCCACCAGTGACCGAGTGAATGAAAAACTGTTTTTT
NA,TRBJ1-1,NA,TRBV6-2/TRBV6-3,CASSYIGPAEAFF,TGTGCCAGCAGTTACATAGGGCCCGCTGAAGCTTTCTTT
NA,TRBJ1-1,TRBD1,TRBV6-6,CASSYEAGGRSEAFF,TGTGCCAGCAGTTACGAGGCAGGGGGCCGTTCGGAAGCTTTCTTT
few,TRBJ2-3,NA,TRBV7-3,CASSLTGGALDTQYF,TGTGCCAGCAGCTTAACGGGGGGGGCCTTAGATACGCAGTATTTT
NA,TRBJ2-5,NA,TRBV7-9,CASSLDSVWETQYF,TGTGCCAGCAGCTTAGACAGCGTTTGGGAGACCCAGTACTTC
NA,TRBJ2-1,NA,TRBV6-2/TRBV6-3,CASSPMGGPAVNEQFF,TGTGCCAGCAGTCCCATGGGGGGCCCTGCCGTCAATGAGCAGTTCTTC
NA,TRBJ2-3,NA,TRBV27,CANISLGNTDTQYF,TGTGCCAACATTTCTTTAGGCAACACAGATACGCAGTATTTT
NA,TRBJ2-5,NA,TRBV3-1,CASIGRVRETQYF,TGTGCCAGCATTGGCAGGGTTCGGGAGACCCAGTACTTC
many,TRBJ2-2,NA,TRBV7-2,CASSSERGTGELFF,TGTGCCAGCAGCTCTGAACGGGGGACCGGGGAGCTGTTTTTT
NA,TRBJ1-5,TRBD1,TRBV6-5,CASSVQGSSNQPQHF,TGTGCCAGCAGTGTACAGGGGTCTAGCAATCAGCCCCAGCATTTT
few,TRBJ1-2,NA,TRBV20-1,CSAREALSNYGYTF,TGCAGTGCAAGGGAGGCTCTCTCAAACTATGGCTACACCTTC
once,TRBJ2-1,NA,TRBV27,CASSLRGTGTNEQFF,TGTGCCAGCAGTTTAAGAGGAACAGGGACGAATGAGCAGTTCTTC
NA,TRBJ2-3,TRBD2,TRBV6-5,CASSYEAGGPGDTQYF,TGTGCCAGCAGTTACGAGGCGGGGGGGCCTGGAGATACGCAGTATTTT
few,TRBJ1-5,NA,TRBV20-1,CSASESAGRGRPQHF,TGCAGTGCTAGTGAGTCGGCCGGGAGGGGGAGGCCCCAGCATTTT
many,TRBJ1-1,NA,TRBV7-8,CASSPRGDRNTEAFF,TGTGCCAGCAGCCCTAGGGGCGACAGGAACACTGAAGCTTTCTTT